A single sample is the source of the 3 T cell receptor beta chains below, sequenced in a study of CD8+ T cells in alopecia areata. Following extraction, RNA underwent reverse transcription to cDNA, which served as the sequencing template. Produced via immunoSEQ multiplex PCR; TCRdb's table is partial and in-frame only. The data show 37,000 or so clones, less than 55% seen once. Across several patients, CD4+ cells underwent sorting into CD25+CD127- cells. Sequencing was done on a sample of CD4+ Tregs sorted from blood. The receptors were sampled from a human donor with alopecia areata.

V gene TRBV20-1 combines with J gene TRBJ2-3; D remains ambiguous. CDR3 length: 11 amino acids. Germline V gene lookup returns CDR1 DFQATT and CDR2 SNEGSKA (reference sequence). The germline V and J ends were trimmed by 0 bases and 9 bases, with 7 bases remaining between them. Here the CDR3 reads CSARDGRTQYF. CDR3 in DNA: TGCAGTGCTAGAGATGGTAGGACGCAGTATTTT.

This clone was observed a few times. J is TRBJ1-5 and V is TRBV7-9; 8 bases map to TRBD1. The germline CDR1 and CDR2 sequences are SEHNR and FQNEAQ (reference sequence). V was clipped by 5 bases and J by 0 bases; unmatched bases: 9. CDR3 length equals 17 residues. CDR3 in amino acids: CASSPNRQGTSNQPQHF. DNA for the CDR3: TGTGCCAGCAGCCCCAACAGACAGGGGACTAGCAATCAGCCCCAGCATTTT.

The chain combines TRBV7-2 with TRBJ2-2; no clear D. In germline, CDR1 is SGHTA, CDR2 FQGNSA. There are 15 residues in the CDR3. Trimming left V 6 bases short and J 4 bases short, with 15 bases between. The DNA of the CDR3 is TGTGCCAGCAGAGTTACGGAAGTTTTCACCGGGGAGCTGTTTTTT. Encoded protein: CASRVTEVFTGELFF.